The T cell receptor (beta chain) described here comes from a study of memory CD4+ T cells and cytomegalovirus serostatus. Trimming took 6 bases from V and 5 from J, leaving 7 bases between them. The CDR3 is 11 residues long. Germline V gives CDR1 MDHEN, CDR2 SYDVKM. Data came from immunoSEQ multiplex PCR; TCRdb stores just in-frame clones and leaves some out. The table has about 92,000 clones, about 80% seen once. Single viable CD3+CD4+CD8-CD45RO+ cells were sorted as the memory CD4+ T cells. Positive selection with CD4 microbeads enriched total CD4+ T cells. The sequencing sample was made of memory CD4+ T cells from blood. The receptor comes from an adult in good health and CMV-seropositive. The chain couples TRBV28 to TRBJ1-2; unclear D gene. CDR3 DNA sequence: TGTGCCAGCAGCCAAAATTATGGCTACACCTTC. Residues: CASSQNYGYTF.